Following are 11 T cell receptor beta chains from one sample sequenced in a study of siplizumab effects on memory and regulatory T cells. Measured with immunoSEQ multiplex PCR; TCRdb has only the in-frame clones, and not every one. Of about 72,000 clones listed, 91% are singletons. Sequenced input: CD8+ T cells sorted from blood. Every receptor here comes from a human donor in good health.

The chain uses TRBV5-1 and TRBJ1-5; D gene unclear. Trimming took 0 bases from V and 4 from J, leaving 5 bases between them. Germline lookup yields CDR1 SGHRS and CDR2 YFSETQ. The CDR3 is made up of 13 amino acids. This chain's CDR3 is CASSLAYNQPQHF. CDR3 in DNA: TGCGCCAGCAGCTTGGCTTATAATCAGCCCCAGCATTTT. Full variable domain (remainder filled in from reference TRBV5-1 and TRBJ1-5): KAGVTQTPRYLIKTRGQQVTLSCSPISGHRSVSWYQQTPGQGLQFLFEYFSETQRNKGNFPGRFSGRQFSNSRSEMNVSTLELGDSALYLCASSLAYNQPQHFGDGTRLSIL.

The chain has TRBV15 and TRBJ2-6; 9 bases line up with TRBD1. V trimming: 5 bases; J trimming: 2 bases; junction bases outside the gene matches: 4. Germline-derived CDR1 and CDR2 are LNHNV and YYDKDF (reference sequence). There are 16 residues in the CDR3. The CDR3 DNA reads TGTGCCACCAGCCGGGACAGGGACGCTGGGGCCAACGTCCTGACTTTC. Encoded protein: CATSRDRDAGANVLTF.

The rearrangement links TRBV12-5 to TRBJ1-1, with D perhaps TRBD1 (5 bases). V was pared by 3 bases and J by 4 bases, with 12 bases between. Germline CDR1 is LGHNT and CDR2 is FRNRAP. This CDR3 has 14 residues. DNA of the CDR3: TGTGCTAGTGGTTTCTTATCGGGGACCACTGAAGCTTTCTTT. Protein sequence: CASGFLSGTTEAFF.

The chain couples TRBV5-4 to TRBJ1-1, with D perhaps TRBD1 (6 bases). The CDR3 contains 15 residues. CDR1 and CDR2 from the germline V gene are SGHNT and YYREEE (reference sequence). Trimming removed 6 bases from V and 3 bases from J, with 18 bases in between. The CDR3 loop reads CASTPGAPSHTEAFF. CDR3 nucleotide sequence: TGTGCCAGCACCCCGGGGGCACCGAGCCACACTGAAGCTTTCTTT.

The chain uses TRBV6-4 and TRBJ2-7; TRBD2 agrees at 11 bases. Trimming removed 3 bases from V and 6 bases from J; junction bases left unmatched: 10. The germline CDR1 and CDR2 sequences are MRHNA and SNTAGT. The CDR3 is made up of 16 amino acids. The CDR3 sequence is CASSERTSGGPPEQYF. The CDR3 DNA follows: TGTGCCAGCAGTGAGCGAACTAGCGGGGGACCTCCCGAGCAGTACTTC.

The chain joins TRBV29-1 to TRBJ1-2; D gene ambiguous. The CDR3 covers 11 residues. Trimming removed 1 base at V and 6 bases at J, with 6 bases between. The V gene's germline CDR1 is SQVTM and CDR2 ANQGSEA. The CDR3 loop reads CSVEGQDGYTF. The CDR3 DNA is TGCAGCGTTGAAGGGCAGGATGGCTACACCTTC.

V and J are TRBV5-4 and TRBJ2-2, with 9 bases matching TRBD1. This CDR3 comprises 16 residues. CDR1 is SGHNT and CDR2 is YYREEE in the germline V gene (reference sequence). The ends lost 3 bases at V and 1 base at J; junction bases unmatched: 4. The CDR3 region is CASSSGTGMNTGELFF. In nucleotides, the CDR3 is TGTGCCAGCAGCTCCGGGACAGGGATGAACACCGGGGAGCTGTTTTTT.

This clone was seen once. The chain is built from TRBV18 and TRBJ2-1; no reliable D call. The germline CDR1 and CDR2 sequences are KGHSH and LQKENI. V lost 2 bases, J lost 4 bases, and 3 bases lay in between. The CDR3 spans 12 residues. The CDR3 loop is CASSPVYNEQFF. The CDR3 coding sequence is TGTGCCAGCTCACCAGTTTACAATGAGCAGTTCTTC.

The gene calls are TRBV27 and TRBJ2-7; TRBD2 matches 7 bases. Germline V gene data show CDR1 as MNHEY and CDR2 as SMNVEV (reference sequence). The ends lost 3 bases at V and 2 bases at J; junction bases unmatched: 7. The CDR3 length is 15 residues. DNA for the CDR3: TGTGCCAGCAGTTTTCACTCTAGCGGCCCCTACGAGCAGTACTTC. This sequence encodes CASSFHSSGPYEQYF.

The chain has TRBV6-5 and TRBJ1-1, with a weak D call TRBD1 (6 bases). The CDR3 runs 13 residues. Trimming cost V 6 bases and J 6 bases, with 14 bases left between them. The germline V gene has CDR1 MNHEY and CDR2 SVGAGI. The CDR3: CASRPGVFPEAFF. The CDR3 region has the DNA TGTGCCAGCAGGCCAGGGGTCTTCCCTGAAGCTTTCTTT.

The chain carries TRBV5-4 and TRBJ2-7; possibly TRBD1 for D (6 bases). V dropped 0 bases and J dropped 3 bases, with 13 bases sitting between them. CDR1 and CDR2 from the germline V gene are SGHNT and YYREEE (reference sequence). The CDR3 runs to 15 residues. The CDR3 loop is CASSLVPGAVYEQYF. The CDR3 DNA reads TGTGCCAGCAGCTTGGTGCCAGGGGCGGTCTACGAGCAGTACTTC.